Here is one T cell receptor (beta chain) with its context. This CDR3 comprises 16 residues. Germline V gene data show CDR1 as ENHRY and CDR2 as SYGVKD. The trim removed 2 bases at V and 5 bases at J, leaving 7 bases unmatched. The record originates from a study of blood T cell repertoires in COVID-19. The method was immunoSEQ multiplex PCR; TCRdb's version includes in-frame clones alone and lacks a portion of them. Found here are hundreds of thousands of clones, 75% to 90% of them singletons; the top ten hold roughly a tenth. This chain links TRBV10-3 with TRBJ2-2; 8 bases are shared with TRBD2. The sequence was collected from a woman aged 70 to 79 with COVID-19, enrolled during active disease. Source material: peripheral blood. CDR3 in amino acids: CAISEGLREGTGELFF. The CDR3, as DNA: TGTGCCATCAGTGAGGGGCTCCGGGAGGGAACCGGGGAGCTGTTTTTT.